These T cell receptor beta chains were read from a single sample in a study of CD8+ T cells in alopecia areata. The protocol was immunoSEQ multiplex PCR, while the TCRdb copy is restricted to in-frame clones and leaves out a portion. The repertoire consists of approximately 18,000 clones, with 50% to 75% occurring once and the leading ten covering 7% to 10%. The source material was skin, sampled at week 4, from a patient treated with tofacitinib. Receptors were obtained from a human donor with alopecia areata. Both conserved end residues are part of each CDR3. D genes are given only for firm matches. The size entry is marked missing in some rows and otherwise reads once, few, many or a size class.

v_gene: TRBV5-8; d_gene: -; j_gene: TRBJ2-4; abundance: once; CDR3aa: CASSSVPTSGLAKNIQYF; CDR3nt: TGTGCCAGCAGCTCGGTACCTACTTCGGGACTAGCCAAAAACATTCAGTACTTC
v_gene: TRBV6-8; d_gene: -; j_gene: TRBJ1-6; abundance: -; CDR3aa: CASSYSKPGSSPLHF; CDR3nt: TGTGCCAGCAGTTACTCGAAGCCGGGTAGTTCACCCCTCCACTTT
v_gene: TRBV19; d_gene: -; j_gene: TRBJ2-5; abundance: -; CDR3aa: CASSMRQAQETQYF; CDR3nt: TGTGCCAGTAGTATGCGACAGGCCCAAGAGACCCAGTACTTC
v_gene: TRBV5-5; d_gene: TRBD1; j_gene: TRBJ1-4; abundance: -; CDR3aa: CASSFRQGIQEKLFF; CDR3nt: TGTGCCAGCAGCTTTAGACAGGGGATACAGGAAAAACTGTTTTTT
v_gene: TRBV27; d_gene: -; j_gene: TRBJ1-4; abundance: -; CDR3aa: CASSTGYANEKLFF; CDR3nt: TGTGCCAGCAGTACAGGGTACGCTAATGAAAAACTGTTTTTT
v_gene: TRBV5-4; d_gene: TRBD1; j_gene: TRBJ2-2; abundance: -; CDR3aa: CAGRQGATGELFF; CDR3nt: TGTGCCGGCAGGCAGGGGGCCACCGGGGAGCTGTTTTTT
v_gene: TRBV4-2; d_gene: TRBD1; j_gene: TRBJ1-1; abundance: -; CDR3aa: CASSHEQLGQGMTEAFF; CDR3nt: TGTGCCAGCAGCCACGAGCAATTGGGACAGGGGATGACTGAAGCTTTCTTT
v_gene: TRBV2; d_gene: -; j_gene: TRBJ2-1; abundance: -; CDR3aa: CASSATGNNEQFF; CDR3nt: TGTGCCAGCAGCGCTACAGGGAACAATGAGCAGTTCTTC
v_gene: TRBV7-9; d_gene: -; j_gene: TRBJ2-6; abundance: -; CDR3aa: CANSLAAGTRGSGANVLTF; CDR3nt: TGTGCCAACAGCTTAGCGGCCGGGACAAGGGGCTCTGGGGCCAACGTCCTGACTTTC
v_gene: TRBV29-1; d_gene: TRBD2; j_gene: TRBJ2-7; abundance: few; CDR3aa: CSVKIGGFTYEQYF; CDR3nt: TGCAGCGTTAAAATCGGGGGGTTCACCTACGAGCAGTACTTC
v_gene: TRBV7-8; d_gene: -; j_gene: TRBJ2-5; abundance: -; CDR3aa: CASSPTHGQETQYF; CDR3nt: TGTGCCAGCAGCCCGACCCACGGGCAAGAGACCCAGTACTTC
v_gene: TRBV11-3; d_gene: TRBD2; j_gene: TRBJ2-5; abundance: -; CDR3aa: CASSLGGTSGTQETQYF; CDR3nt: TGTGCCAGCAGCTTAGGTGGGACTAGCGGTACGCAAGAGACCCAGTACTTC
v_gene: TRBV2; d_gene: -; j_gene: TRBJ1-5; abundance: -; CDR3aa: CASSAEDLEPQHF; CDR3nt: TGTGCCAGCAGTGCCGAGGATTTGGAGCCCCAGCATTTT
v_gene: TRBV30; d_gene: -; j_gene: TRBJ1-4; abundance: -; CDR3aa: CAFRVGGKADEKLFF; CDR3nt: TGTGCCTTTCGGGTGGGGGGCAAGGCGGATGAAAAACTGTTTTTT
v_gene: TRBV2; d_gene: -; j_gene: TRBJ2-7; abundance: -; CDR3aa: CASSERQGSYEQYF; CDR3nt: TGTGCCAGCAGTGAGCGGCAGGGGTCCTACGAGCAGTACTTC
v_gene: TRBV4-1; d_gene: -; j_gene: TRBJ2-5; abundance: -; CDR3aa: CASSQGAAQETQYF; CDR3nt: TGCGCCAGCAGCCAAGGAGCTGCCCAAGAGACCCAGTACTTC
v_gene: TRBV7-2; d_gene: TRBD2; j_gene: TRBJ2-1; abundance: -; CDR3aa: CASSLFLAGGSTDEQFF; CDR3nt: TGTGCCAGCAGCTTATTCCTAGCGGGGGGATCTACCGATGAGCAGTTCTTC
v_gene: TRBV19; d_gene: -; j_gene: TRBJ1-1; abundance: -; CDR3aa: CASSIRTARDWVNTEAFF; CDR3nt: TGTGCCAGTAGTATACGGACAGCGAGAGATTGGGTGAACACTGAAGCTTTCTTT
v_gene: TRBV28; d_gene: -; j_gene: TRBJ2-7; abundance: -; CDR3aa: CASSLTVSYEQYF; CDR3nt: TGTGCCAGCAGTTTGACAGTATCCTACGAGCAGTACTTC
v_gene: TRBV2; d_gene: -; j_gene: TRBJ1-5; abundance: -; CDR3aa: CASRAGLSNQPQHF; CDR3nt: TGTGCCAGCAGGGCGGGCCTTAGCAATCAGCCCCAGCATTTT
v_gene: TRBV5-1; d_gene: TRBD1; j_gene: TRBJ1-2; abundance: few; CDR3aa: CASSLDSATGSLLYGYTF; CDR3nt: TGCGCCAGCAGCTTGGACTCGGCGACAGGGTCGCTTCTCTATGGCTACACCTTC
v_gene: TRBV7-8; d_gene: TRBD1; j_gene: TRBJ2-1; abundance: -; CDR3aa: CASSLGDSSYNEQFF; CDR3nt: TGTGCCAGCAGCCTAGGGGACAGCTCCTACAATGAGCAGTTCTTC
v_gene: TRBV4-1; d_gene: -; j_gene: TRBJ2-7; abundance: -; CDR3aa: CASSQDPRPGGAEQYF; CDR3nt: TGCGCCAGCAGCCAAGATCCGAGGCCTGGGGGAGCCGAGCAGTACTTC
v_gene: TRBV5-1; d_gene: TRBD1; j_gene: TRBJ2-3; abundance: -; CDR3aa: CASSSDRDTQYF; CDR3nt: TGCGCCAGCAGCTCGGACAGGGATACGCAGTATTTT
v_gene: TRBV18; d_gene: -; j_gene: TRBJ1-6; abundance: -; CDR3aa: CASSPGRRNSPLHF; CDR3nt: TGTGCCAGCTCACCAGGGCGGCGTAATTCACCCCTCCACTTT
v_gene: TRBV28; d_gene: TRBD1; j_gene: TRBJ1-4; abundance: -; CDR3aa: CASSSPGGDEKLFF; CDR3nt: TGTGCCAGCAGTTCCCCAGGGGGCGATGAAAAACTGTTTTTT
v_gene: TRBV6-5; d_gene: -; j_gene: TRBJ1-6; abundance: -; CDR3aa: CASSTSGGFNSPLHF; CDR3nt: -
v_gene: TRBV29-1; d_gene: -; j_gene: TRBJ2-2; abundance: -; CDR3aa: CSVAWSPGELFF; CDR3nt: TGCAGCGTTGCCTGGTCCCCCGGGGAGCTGTTTTTT
v_gene: TRBV6-1; d_gene: -; j_gene: TRBJ1-6; abundance: -; CDR3aa: CASREDGVGSPLHF; CDR3nt: TGTGCCAGCAGAGAGGACGGGGTGGGTTCACCCCTCCACTTT
v_gene: TRBV2; d_gene: TRBD1; j_gene: TRBJ1-3; abundance: -; CDR3aa: CASRRTTGTGNTIYF; CDR3nt: TGTGCCAGCAGGCGAACGACAGGGACTGGAAACACCATATATTTT
v_gene: TRBV19; d_gene: -; j_gene: TRBJ1-1; abundance: -; CDR3aa: CASGKNTEAFF; CDR3nt: TGTGCCAGTGGGAAGAACACTGAAGCTTTCTTT
v_gene: TRBV28; d_gene: TRBD1; j_gene: TRBJ2-1; abundance: -; CDR3aa: CASATPGTGEPYNEQLF; CDR3nt: TGTGCCAGCGCGACCCCCGGGACAGGAGAACCATACAATGAGCAGCTCTTC
v_gene: TRBV19; d_gene: -; j_gene: TRBJ1-5; abundance: -; CDR3aa: CASQPAGRYNQPQHF; CDR3nt: TGTGCCAGCCAGCCAGCCGGACGGTACAATCAGCCCCAGCATTTT
v_gene: TRBV12-2; d_gene: -; j_gene: TRBJ2-3; abundance: -; CDR3aa: CASRLGRRDSNTDTQYF; CDR3nt: TGTGCAAGTCGCTTAGGGCGCCGTGACTCGAACACAGATACGCAGTATTTT
v_gene: TRBV5-1; d_gene: TRBD1; j_gene: TRBJ2-7; abundance: few; CDR3aa: CASSRDRGGSYEQYF; CDR3nt: TGCGCCAGCAGTCGAGACAGGGGCGGGTCCTACGAGCAGTACTTC
v_gene: TRBV28; d_gene: -; j_gene: TRBJ2-7; abundance: -; CDR3aa: CASRSHRTHRFYEQYF; CDR3nt: TGTGCCAGCAGGTCTCACCGGACCCACCGTTTCTACGAGCAGTACTTC
v_gene: TRBV11-2; d_gene: TRBD1; j_gene: TRBJ1-2; abundance: -; CDR3aa: CASSLLGTGIPYGYTF; CDR3nt: TGTGCCAGCAGCCTCCTCGGGACAGGGATCCCCTATGGCTACACCTTC
v_gene: TRBV9; d_gene: -; j_gene: TRBJ2-5; abundance: medium-sized; CDR3aa: CASSVAGSQETQYF; CDR3nt: TGTGCCAGCAGCGTAGCAGGGAGTCAAGAGACCCAGTACTTC
v_gene: TRBV18; d_gene: TRBD1; j_gene: TRBJ2-3; abundance: -; CDR3aa: CASSPGQGTGKDTQYF; CDR3nt: TGTGCCAGCTCACCAGGGCAAGGGACAGGGAAAGATACGCAGTATTTT
v_gene: TRBV5-1; d_gene: TRBD1; j_gene: TRBJ2-7; abundance: -; CDR3aa: CASSNSRTGLGYEQYF; CDR3nt: TGCGCCAGCAGCAACTCCCGGACAGGACTGGGGTACGAGCAGTACTTC
v_gene: TRBV4-1; d_gene: -; j_gene: TRBJ1-4; abundance: medium-sized; CDR3aa: CASSQRGVANEKLFF; CDR3nt: TGCGCCAGCAGTCAGAGGGGAGTTGCTAATGAAAAACTGTTTTTT
v_gene: TRBV2; d_gene: -; j_gene: TRBJ1-6; abundance: -; CDR3aa: CASSEERGVNSPLHF; CDR3nt: TGTGCCAGCAGTGAAGAAAGGGGTGTAAATTCACCCCTCCACTTT
v_gene: TRBV5-1; d_gene: -; j_gene: TRBJ2-1; abundance: -; CDR3aa: CATSNPYRDLNEQFF; CDR3nt: TGCGCCACCTCGAACCCGTACCGCGACCTGAATGAGCAGTTCTTC
v_gene: TRBV2; d_gene: TRBD1; j_gene: TRBJ1-2; abundance: -; CDR3aa: CASTTDRETYGYTF; CDR3nt: TGTGCCAGCACCACGGACAGGGAAACGTATGGCTACACCTTC
v_gene: TRBV30; d_gene: TRBD1; j_gene: TRBJ1-6; abundance: few; CDR3aa: CASLLGDRGRNSPLHF; CDR3nt: TGTGCCTCCCTTCTGGGGGACAGGGGAAGGAATTCACCCCTCCACTTT
v_gene: TRBV6-1; d_gene: -; j_gene: TRBJ1-1; abundance: -; CDR3aa: CASSPRTVWNTEAFF; CDR3nt: TGTGCCAGCAGCCCAAGGACAGTTTGGAACACTGAAGCTTTCTTT
v_gene: TRBV10-3; d_gene: -; j_gene: TRBJ1-4; abundance: few; CDR3aa: CAISEREAGDERLFF; CDR3nt: TGTGCCATCAGTGAGCGCGAGGCCGGGGATGAAAGACTGTTTTTT
v_gene: TRBV11-2; d_gene: -; j_gene: TRBJ2-3; abundance: -; CDR3aa: CASSLYPGLGADTQYF; CDR3nt: TGTGCCAGCAGCTTATATCCGGGGTTGGGCGCAGATACGCAGTATTTT
v_gene: TRBV5-8; d_gene: -; j_gene: TRBJ2-6; abundance: -; CDR3aa: CASRSTQSRANVLTF; CDR3nt: TGTGCCAGCCGATCCACACAAAGTCGGGCCAACGTCCTGACTTTC